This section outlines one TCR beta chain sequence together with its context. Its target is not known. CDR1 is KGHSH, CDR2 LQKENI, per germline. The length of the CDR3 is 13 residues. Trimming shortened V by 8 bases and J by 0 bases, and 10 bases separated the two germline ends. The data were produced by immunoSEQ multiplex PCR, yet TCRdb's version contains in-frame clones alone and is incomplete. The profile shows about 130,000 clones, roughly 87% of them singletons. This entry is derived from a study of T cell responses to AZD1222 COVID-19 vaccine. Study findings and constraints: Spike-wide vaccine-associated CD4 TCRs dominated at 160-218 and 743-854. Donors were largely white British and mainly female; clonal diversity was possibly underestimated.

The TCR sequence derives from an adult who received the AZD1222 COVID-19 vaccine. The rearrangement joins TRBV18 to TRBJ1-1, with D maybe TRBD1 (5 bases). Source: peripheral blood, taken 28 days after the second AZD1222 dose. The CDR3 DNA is TGTGCCAGCGGGGACGACATGAACACTGAAGCTTTCTTT. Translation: CASGDDMNTEAFF.